This T cell receptor (beta chain) was sequenced in a study of cytomegalovirus exposure and HLA in healthy donors. As for the study in general: Clustering assigned approximately 79% of the approximately 400 genotyped donors to the Caucasian-associated ancestry cluster.

Study-wide points: The authors later linked a missense DCLRE1C variant to TCR beta V- and J-gene trimming. In vitro work confirmed that three CMV-associated chains recognize CMV antigens.

This clone has just a few counts. Antigen specificity is unknown. In the PCR, 60 Vbeta and 13 Jbeta primers were used. Clones were sequenced by immunoSEQ multiplex PCR, and TCRdb holds only the in-frame ones, with some missing. The sample carries 150,000 to 200,000 clones, more than 75% recorded once. Sequenced sample: PBMCs. The source of this sequence is a girl aged 5-17 years in good health and CMV-seropositive.

The CDR3 bases are TGTGCCAGCAGTGAAGGGGGGGCACTAGCGTATACCTACAATGAGCAGTTCTTC. Translation gives CASSEGGALAYTYNEQFF. The chain uses TRBV6-1 and TRBJ2-1; a possible D gene is TRBD2 (7 bases). This CDR3 spans 18 amino acids. Trimming shortened V by 1 base and J by 2 bases, and 18 bases separated the two germline ends. From germline, CDR1 is MNHNS and CDR2 SASEGT.